The 24 T cell receptor beta chains presented below share a single source sample, sequenced in a study of T cell changes during pregnancy in multiple sclerosis (dated by TCRdb to between 2018 and 2020). Library creation used the immunoSEQ multiplex PCR assay. The table was pulled from immuneACCESS by TCRdb, which kept in-frame rearrangements only. Such tables lose some clones; where checked, under half of the loss comes from unresolved V genes, and the rest has no known cause. The sample profile shows tens of thousands of clones; roughly nine tenths of them were found once. The biggest ten clones account for 0.45% to 0.55% of the sample. The starting material was CD4+ T cells from peripheral blood mononuclear cells, obtained in the third trimester of pregnancy. These receptor sequences come from a female donor in good health, enrolled as a control in a pregnancy study.

With regard to this clone: The sample holds other DNA sequences that translate to the same CDR3. The V gene is TRBV4-2, the J gene TRBJ2-7; D might be TRBD1 (5 bases). This CDR3 has 14 residues. Trimming removed 2 bases from V and 3 bases from J, with 11 bases in between. Germline CDR1 reads LGHNA; CDR2 reads YNFKEQ. The CDR3 loop is CASSQFGQGYEQYF. Here the CDR3 DNA reads TGTGCCAGCAGCCAATTTGGGCAGGGCTACGAGCAGTACTTC.

The V call is TRBV18, the J call TRBJ1-1; 9 bases fit TRBD1. Trimming at V came to 3 bases and at J to 5 bases, leaving 4 bases not matched to a gene. Germline lookup yields CDR1 KGHSH and CDR2 LQKENI. CDR3 length: 14 amino acids. The CDR3 sequence is CASSPRDRATEAFF. Here the CDR3 DNA reads TGTGCCAGCTCACCCCGGGACAGGGCGACTGAAGCTTTCTTT.

DNA for the CDR3: TGTGCCAGTAGTATAGATGACAGGTGGGGCCCAGATACGCAGTATTTT. This codes for CASSIDDRWGPDTQYF. The chain recombines TRBV19 with TRBJ2-3; tentatively, D is TRBD1 (6 bases). Trimming took off 0 bases at V and 4 bases at J, with 14 bases between the two ends. The length of the CDR3 is 16 residues. CDR1 is LNHDA, CDR2 SQIVND, per germline (reference sequence).

V gene TRBV7-9 combines with J gene TRBJ2-1; no firm D call. V was clipped by 6 bases and J by 2 bases, with 11 bases between them. The CDR3 is made up of 14 amino acids. Germline loops: CDR1 SEHNR, CDR2 FQNEAQ (reference sequence). The CDR3 is CASSKLRTYNEQFF. The CDR3 DNA follows: TGTGCCAGCAGTAAGCTGCGTACCTACAATGAGCAGTTCTTC.

In its sample, this clone was seen once. CDR3 sequence (DNA): TGTGCCAGCAGTTACTCCGGGACAGGGTCATCACATGGCTACACCTTC. Amino acids: CASSYSGTGSSHGYTF. The chain uses TRBV6-6 and TRBJ1-2; TRBD1 agrees at 9 bases. Germline-derived CDR1 and CDR2 are MNHNY and SVGAGI (reference sequence). The trim removed 0 bases at V and 6 bases at J, leaving 8 bases unmatched. The CDR3 contains 16 residues.

The chain carries TRBV30 and TRBJ1-2; a weak D match, TRBD1 (5 bases). Looked up from germline, CDR1 is GTSNPN and CDR2 is SVGIG (reference sequence). Between the trimmed V and J ends, which lost 2 bases and 11 bases, there was a span of 21 bases. This CDR3 is 14 amino acids long. CDR3 nucleotide sequence: TGTGCCTGGAGTCCCCGGAGGGACCTGAAGGGGTACACCTTC. Translating it yields CAWSPRRDLKGYTF.

Note on this clone: Germline and junction disagree at one end, which may indicate a read error. The V and J genes are TRBV7-7 and TRBJ2-3, with 9 bases aligning to TRBD2. CDR1 is SSHAT, CDR2 FNYEAQ, per germline (reference sequence). The CDR3 loop spans 15 amino acids. CDR3: CASSNGLAYTDTQYF. CDR3 coding DNA: TGTGCTAGCAGTAATGGACTAGCGTACACAGATACGCAGTATTTT.

The chain employs TRBV10-3 and TRBJ1-1, with D unclear. This CDR3 contains 11 residues. CDR1 and CDR2 (germline): ENHRY, SYGVKD. The V gene lost 6 bases and the J gene lost 5 bases, with 7 bases spanning the gap. DNA of the CDR3: TGTGCCATCAGCCGCGGGACTGAAGCTTTCTTT. Protein product: CAISRGTEAFF.

This chain uses TRBV28 with TRBJ1-5, with D possibly being TRBD1 (5 bases). CDR1 MDHEN and CDR2 SYDVKM come from the germline V gene. The CDR3 runs 15 residues. V dropped 4 bases and J dropped 5 bases, with 15 bases sitting between them. The CDR3 region is CASSWEKKGDQPQHF. CDR3 nucleotides: TGTGCCAGCAGTTGGGAAAAGAAAGGGGATCAGCCCCAGCATTTT.

V and J are TRBV11-2 and TRBJ2-6; D is uncertain. The length of the CDR3 is 18 residues. Germline CDR1 SGHAT, CDR2 FQNNGV. Trimming shortened V by 0 bases and J by 0 bases, and 12 bases separated the two germline ends. In DNA, the CDR3 is TGTGCCAGCAGCTTAGATTGGTGGAGAAGCTCTGGGGCCAACGTCCTGACTTTC. Its translation: CASSLDWWRSSGANVLTF.

The V call is TRBV4-3, the J call TRBJ2-7; D not certain. V lost 0 bases to trimming and J lost 5 bases, with 11 bases between them. The CDR3 totals 14 residues. In germline, CDR1 is LGHNA, CDR2 YSLEER. Here the CDR3 reads CASSQDGRLNEQYF. CDR3 DNA: TGCGCCAGCAGCCAAGACGGTAGACTCAACGAGCAGTACTTC.

The CDR3 DNA reads TGTGCCAGCAGCTTAGCACCGACAGGAGCGAGAAACACCATATATTTT. It translates to CASSLAPTGARNTIYF. The J gene is TRBJ1-3, the V gene TRBV7-9; TRBD1 might be the D (6 bases). The ends were cut back, 0 bases at V and 5 bases at J, with 14 bases in the middle. The CDR3 is 16 residues long. Germline V gene data show CDR1 as SEHNR and CDR2 as FQNEAQ (reference sequence).

DNA of the CDR3: TGTGCCAGCAGCAGGCGGGGGCGGGACTCCTACGAGCAGTACTTC. The encoded protein is CASSRRGRDSYEQYF. This rearrangement joins TRBV27 to TRBJ2-7; tentative D call: TRBD2 (7 bases). Germline lookup yields CDR1 MNHEY and CDR2 SMNVEV (reference sequence). The CDR3 extends over 15 amino acids. Trimming took off 6 bases at V and 0 bases at J, with 15 bases between the two ends.

The V gene is TRBV4-2, the J gene TRBJ1-2, with 8 nucleotides matching TRBD1. Per germline, CDR1 LGHNA and CDR2 YNFKEQ. This CDR3 spans 13 amino acids. The V segment lost 7 bases and the J segment 6 bases; nucleotides outside the gene matches: 7. The CDR3 nucleotides read TGTGCCAGCACCGCAGGGGGCTACGATGGCTACACCTTC. Protein product: CASTAGGYDGYTF.

The chain combines TRBV2 with TRBJ1-3; 7 bases line up with TRBD1. The ends lost 0 bases at V and 0 bases at J; junction bases unmatched: 2. Per germline, CDR1 SNHLY and CDR2 FYNNEI. The CDR3 has 16 residues. CDR3 residues: CASSEAGTASGNTIYF. CDR3 DNA sequence: TGTGCCAGCAGTGAAGCCGGGACAGCCTCTGGAAACACCATATATTTT.

The V call is TRBV18, the J call TRBJ2-7; possible D gene TRBD1, 5 bases. The CDR3 is 13 residues long. Trimming shortened V by 2 bases and J by 10 bases, and 15 bases separated the two germline ends. The germline V gene encodes CDR1 KGHSH and CDR2 LQKENI. The CDR3 DNA follows: TGTGCCAGCTCACCAGACAGTATCCCACCTCAGTACTTC. Protein: CASSPDSIPPQYF. Complete variable domain (other parts from reference TRBV18 and TRBJ2-7): NAGVMQNPRHLVRRRGQEARLRCSPMKGHSHVYWYRQLPEEGLKFMVYLQKENIIDESGMPKERFSAEFPKEGPSILRIQQVVRGDSAAYFCASSPDSIPPQYFGPGTRLTVT.

The V gene is TRBV4-2, the J gene TRBJ2-7, with unresolved D. The CDR3 loop spans 14 amino acids. Trimming left V 0 bases short and J 0 bases short, with 6 bases between. The germline V gene encodes CDR1 LGHNA and CDR2 YNFKEQ. The CDR3 DNA is TGTGCCAGCAGCCAAGATCCCGGCTCCTACGAGCAGTACTTC. Protein: CASSQDPGSYEQYF.

The chain links TRBV7-9 to TRBJ1-1, with 8 bases that match TRBD1. CDR3 length: 16 amino acids. The germline V gene has CDR1 SEHNR and CDR2 FQNEAQ (reference sequence). V shed 5 bases and J 2 bases; nucleotides not matched to a gene: 10. Here the CDR3 reads CASSHDRGKGNTEAFF. As DNA, the CDR3 is TGTGCCAGCAGCCACGACAGGGGTAAGGGAAACACTGAAGCTTTCTTT.

The chain has TRBV5-4 and TRBJ1-2; no firm D call. The V gene's germline CDR1 is SGHNT and CDR2 YYREEE (reference sequence). CDR3 size: 16 residues. Trimming took 0 bases from V and 7 from J, leaving 19 bases between them. CDR3 sequence (DNA): TGTGCCAGCAGCTTGGACCCAGATGGATGGGCTGGTGGCTACACCTTC. Residues: CASSLDPDGWAGGYTF.

The V and J genes are TRBV10-3 and TRBJ2-3, with 9 bases matching TRBD2. V shed 7 bases, J shed 5 bases, and the junction held 10 bases outside the gene matches. The CDR3 is 15 residues long. From germline, CDR1 is ENHRY and CDR2 SYGVKD. CDR3 sequence reads: CAITNSGGRGDTQYF. The CDR3 bases are TGTGCCATCACCAACTCGGGCGGGAGGGGAGATACGCAGTATTTT.

The V gene is TRBV7-2, the J gene TRBJ1-5; D is ambiguous. Trimming took off 3 bases at V and 8 bases at J, with 8 bases between the two ends. This CDR3 region has 12 residues. Germline CDR1 and CDR2: SGHTA and FQGNSA. The CDR3 sequence is CASSFSLEPQHF. The CDR3 bases are TGTGCCAGCAGCTTCAGTCTTGAGCCCCAGCATTTT.

V gene TRBV10-3 combines with J gene TRBJ2-2, with unresolved D. V lost 5 bases, J lost 3 bases, and 10 bases lay in between. Germline V lookup: CDR1 ENHRY, CDR2 SYGVKD. The CDR3 loop spans 14 amino acids. The CDR3 DNA reads as TGTGCCATCAGTCCCCAGGTTTACACCGGGGAGCTGTTTTTT. Encoded protein: CAISPQVYTGELFF.

This chain links TRBV28 with TRBJ2-2; no definite D call. With 5 bases removed from V and 8 bases from J, the gap between germline ends came to 6 bases. CDR3 length: 11 residues. Germline V gene sequence: CDR1 MDHEN, CDR2 SYDVKM. The CDR3 DNA is TGTGCCAGCAGTCGTGCGGGGGAGCTGTTTTTT. Translated, it gives CASSRAGELFF.

Only one count was recorded for this clone. The gene calls are TRBV9 and TRBJ2-5, with 10 bases matching TRBD1. This CDR3 spans 14 amino acids. The V segment lost 3 bases and the J segment 5 bases; nucleotides outside the gene matches: 4. Germline lookup yields CDR1 SGDLS and CDR2 YYNGEE. The DNA for the CDR3 is TGTGCCAGCAGCGGACAGGGGGCGCGGGAGACCCAGTACTTC. Amino acids: CASSGQGARETQYF.